These 15 T cell receptor beta chains share one sample of origin, sequenced in a study of blood T cell repertoires in COVID-19 (dated by TCRdb to 2018 to 2021). The library was generated by the immunoSEQ multiplex PCR assay. The immuneACCESS repertoire file appears here via TCRdb, limited to in-frame rearrangements. These files lack a portion of the clones; in checked studies, under half of the deficit traces to unresolved V genes, and the cause of the others is not known. In this sample the table shows fewer than 120,000 clones, 88% of which occur a single time. The ten largest clones capture approximately 3.4% of the sample. Specimen: peripheral blood. These receptors originate from a woman in her fifties or sixties with acute or convalescent COVID-19.

V and J are TRBV10-3 and TRBJ1-1, with TRBD1 matching 9 bases. V was pared by 6 bases and J by 7 bases, with 6 bases of the junction left unmatched. The CDR3 is made up of 13 amino acids. The V gene's germline CDR1 is ENHRY and CDR2 SYGVKD. This CDR3 reads CAIRTTGGSEAFF. Written as DNA, the CDR3 is TGTGCCATCAGAACGACAGGGGGGAGTGAAGCTTTCTTT.

The chain combines TRBV7-2 with TRBJ2-2; D not certain. This CDR3 comprises 14 residues. The V and J ends lost 1 base and 0 bases respectively, with 3 bases between them. CDR1 is SGHTA and CDR2 is FQGNSA in the germline V gene. The CDR3 DNA sequence: TGTGCCAGCAGCTTAGTTACGAACACCGGGGAGCTGTTTTTT. This gives the protein CASSLVTNTGELFF.

This chain connects TRBV27 to TRBJ2-7; possibly TRBD1 for D (6 bases). The CDR3 runs to 15 residues. V was cut by 0 bases and J by 6 bases, with 15 bases left in between. Germline CDR1 MNHEY, CDR2 SMNVEV (reference sequence). The CDR3 region is CASSLSPGFRGEQYF. The CDR3 DNA reads TGTGCCAGCAGTTTATCTCCCGGGTTCAGGGGCGAGCAGTACTTC.

The chain couples TRBV5-1 to TRBJ2-5; D might be TRBD2 (6 bases). The germline V and J ends were trimmed by 3 bases and 1 base, with 10 bases remaining between them. CDR1 and CDR2 from the germline V gene are SGHRS and YFSETQ. The CDR3 is 14 amino acids. CDR3 sequence: CASSSSTSQETQYF. In nucleotides, the CDR3 is TGCGCCAGCAGCTCTTCGACTAGCCAAGAGACCCAGTACTTC.

This chain connects TRBV29-1 to TRBJ1-1, with 9 bases identical to TRBD1. The trim removed 2 bases at V and 2 bases at J, leaving 3 bases unmatched. The germline gives CDR1 SQVTM, CDR2 ANQGSEA. The CDR3 contains 14 residues. CDR3 in DNA: TGCAGCGTTGAACGGGGACAGGGCAACACTGAAGCTTTCTTT. Its translation: CSVERGQGNTEAFF.

This chain uses TRBV24-1 with TRBJ2-1; D remains ambiguous. Germline V gene sequence: CDR1 KGHDR, CDR2 SFDVKD. This CDR3 has 15 amino acids. The V end was cut by 4 bases, the J end by 0 bases, with 9 bases between. CDR3 bases: TGTGCCACCAGTGACCGGCAGCGCTCCTACAATGAGCAGTTCTTC. Translation: CATSDRQRSYNEQFF.

The chain carries TRBV20-1 and TRBJ2-7, with D possibly being TRBD2 (5 bases). V lost 3 bases and J lost 6, with 15 bases in between. The CDR3 runs 13 residues. From germline, CDR1 is DFQATT and CDR2 SNEGSKA (reference sequence). The CDR3 DNA reads as TGCAGTGCTAGTTCCGGGGATAGCGCCGAGCAGTACTTC. Translated, it gives CSASSGDSAEQYF.

The chain uses TRBV5-1 and TRBJ2-7; the match to TRBD1 covers 8 bases. V shed 0 bases and J 4 bases; nucleotides not matched to a gene: 6. The CDR3 covers 15 residues. CDR1 is SGHRS and CDR2 is YFSETQ in the germline V gene. The CDR3 DNA is TGCGCCAGCAGCTTGGGGGCCGGACAGGGTTACGAGCAGTACTTC. The encoded protein is CASSLGAGQGYEQYF. Variable domain in full (rest from reference TRBV5-1 and TRBJ2-7): KAGVTQTPRYLIKTRGQQVTLSCSPISGHRSVSWYQQTPGQGLQFLFEYFSETQRNKGNFPGRFSGRQFSNSRSEMNVSTLELGDSALYLCASSLGAGQGYEQYFGPGTRLTVT.

V usage is TRBV7-2 and J usage is TRBJ2-3; D gene uncertain. CDR1 and CDR2 from the germline V gene are SGHTA and FQGNSA. V lost 1 base and J 13 bases, leaving 12 bases between the germline ends. The CDR3 runs 12 residues. CDR3 sequence: CASSLDSSSKYF. In DNA, the CDR3 is TGTGCCAGCAGCTTAGACTCATCGTCTAAGTATTTT.

The rearrangement uses TRBV6-5 and TRBJ2-2; possibly TRBD2 for D (7 bases). The CDR3 has 15 amino acids. Germline CDR1 MNHEY, CDR2 SVGAGI. The V gene lost 8 bases and the J gene lost 0 bases, with 13 bases spanning the gap. The CDR3 coding sequence is TGTGCCAGCCGGAGGGGGGGCCCGAACACCGGGGAGCTGTTTTTT. This codes for CASRRGGPNTGELFF.

The rearrangement joins TRBV29-1 to TRBJ2-1, with 8 bases lining up with TRBD2. The germline gives CDR1 SQVTM, CDR2 ANQGSEA. The ends lost 3 bases at V and 4 bases at J; junction bases unmatched: 11. This CDR3 contains 16 residues. The DNA for the CDR3 is TGCAGCGTTGATTGGTTAGCGGGACCTACTTACAATGAGCAGTTCTTC. Translating it yields CSVDWLAGPTYNEQFF.

J is TRBJ1-3 and V is TRBV7-8; D ambiguous. CDR1 is SGHVS and CDR2 is FQNEAQ in the germline V gene. The CDR3 contains 12 residues. V was trimmed by 0 bases and J by 9 bases, leaving 6 bases between them. The CDR3: CASSLASGTIYF. The CDR3 DNA follows: TGTGCCAGCAGCTTAGCGTCCGGCACCATATATTTT.

V is TRBV18 and J is TRBJ1-5, with a tentative D call TRBD1 (6 bases). Trimming cost V 4 bases and J 4 bases, with 11 bases left between them. Germline V lookup: CDR1 KGHSH, CDR2 LQKENI. There are 14 residues in the CDR3. The CDR3 loop is CASSRAGTNQPQHF. CDR3 coding DNA: TGTGCCAGCTCACGAGCAGGGACAAATCAGCCCCAGCATTTT.

The sample holds one count of this clone. CDR3 coding DNA: TGTGCCAGCAACGGGACTACTCCCTACGAGCAGTACTTC. It yields the protein CASNGTTPYEQYF. The J gene is TRBJ2-7, the V gene TRBV21-1; the D call TRBD2 from the table was never checked on the DNA. TRBV21-1 is a pseudogene. The CDR3 is 13 amino acids.

This clone was counted once. The chain combines TRBV21-1 with TRBJ2-1; TRBD2, as called in the table, went unchecked against the DNA. TRBV21-1 is marked as a pseudogene. The CDR3 extends over 18 amino acids. Written as DNA, the CDR3 is TGTGCCAGCAGCAAAGCGGGGGGGACTAGCGGCCCGAACAATGAGCAGTTCTTC. Protein: CASSKAGGTSGPNNEQFF.